Presented here are 4 T cell receptor beta chains from one specimen sequenced in a study of early T cells in non-severe SARS-CoV-2 infection. A single record per CDR3 protein comes from TCRdb applying MiXCR to the 5' RACE reads. The sample lists 25,000 to 35,000 distinct CDR3 sequences, approximately 7% seen once, with approximately 37% in the top ten. Sequenced material: whole blood. These receptors were taken from an adult who was a healthcare worker with PCR-confirmed SARS-CoV-2 infection or an uninfected control (not recorded which).

This clonotype was recorded at least ten times. The chain recombines TRBV20-1 with TRBJ2-7, with TRBD1 matching 7 bases. This CDR3 contains 14 residues. V was clipped by 0 bases and J by 3 bases; unmatched bases: 5. Looked up from germline, CDR1 is DFQATT and CDR2 is SNEGSKA (reference sequence). The chain's CDR3 is CSARDGQGDYEQYF. In DNA, the CDR3 is TGCAGTGCTAGAGATGGGCAGGGGGACTACGAGCAGTACTTC.

This clonotype was seen at least ten times. This chain connects TRBV19 to TRBJ2-1; TRBD2 aligns across 10 bases. The CDR3 has 14 residues. J was trimmed by 7 bases and V by 6 bases; bases with no gene match: 6. Germline assignment: CDR1 LNHDA and CDR2 SQIVND (reference sequence). The CDR3 protein is CASRKREGSNEQFF. CDR3 coding DNA: TGTGCCAGTAGAAAGCGGGAGGGGTCTAATGAGCAGTTCTTC. The full variable domain, with the rest looked up from reference TRBV19 and TRBJ2-1, is DGGITQSPKYLFRKEGQNVTLSCEQNLNHDAMYWYRQDPGQGLRLIYYSQIVNDFQKGDIAEGYSVSREKKESFPLTVTSAQKNPTAFYLCASRKREGSNEQFFGPGTRLTVL.

The chain links TRBV7-3 to TRBJ2-1; TRBD2 agrees at 11 bases. The germline CDR1 and CDR2 sequences are SGHTA and FQGTGA. The CDR3 has 15 residues. With 3 bases clipped from V and 5 bases from J, the junction kept 3 bases outside the gene matches. The DNA of the CDR3 is TGTGCCAGCAGCTTGGGACTAGCGGTCAACAATGAGCAGTTCTTC. Translation gives CASSLGLAVNNEQFF.

This clonotype was picked up many times. The chain uses TRBV3-1 and TRBJ2-1, with 9 bases fitting TRBD2. CDR1 and CDR2 (germline): LGHDT, YNNKEL (reference sequence). V was clipped by 0 bases and J by 7 bases; unmatched bases: 7. The CDR3 has 16 amino acids. CDR3 protein: CASSQERAGGENEQFF. CDR3 sequence (DNA): TGTGCCAGCAGCCAAGAACGAGCGGGAGGTGAGAATGAGCAGTTCTTC.